The 5 T cell receptor beta chains presented below share a single source sample, sequenced in a study of response to subunit inactivated influenza vaccine. MiXCR, applied by TCRdb to the RT-PCR reads, yields one record per CDR3 protein. Of about 830,000 distinct CDR3 sequences in the sample, less than 20% were seen once. The sequencing used PBMCs from blood, collected 4 to 6 days after vaccination. The receptors originated from a man between 50 and 59 years old who received an inactivated influenza vaccine.

The gene calls are TRBV29-1 and TRBJ2-5; no definite D call. V was clipped by 2 bases and J by 4 bases, with 8 bases between them. Germline CDR1 reads SQVTM; CDR2 reads ANQGSEA. The CDR3 contains 12 residues. The DNA for the CDR3 is TGCAGCGTTGAACCGCAGACAGAGACCCAGTACTTC. Translated, it gives CSVEPQTETQYF.

This clonotype showed up many times. A junction boundary mismatches the germline segment, possibly from a read error. J is TRBJ2-3 and V is TRBV5-1; 10 nucleotides line up with TRBD1. The CDR3 is 15 amino acids. CDR1 and CDR2 from the germline V gene are SGHRS and YFSETQ. Written as DNA, the CDR3 is TGTGCCAGCAGCCGGGGGACAGGGGGCACAGATACGCAGTATTTT. It is translated as CASSRGTGGTDTQYF.

A few counts support this clonotype. V and J are TRBV29-1 and TRBJ1-1, with D uncertain. V was shortened by 4 bases and J by 1 base, with 16 bases between the two germline ends. The germline gives CDR1 SQVTM, CDR2 ANQGSEA. CDR3 length: 15 amino acids. The CDR3 sequence is CSVVSPQSSNTEAFF. In DNA form, the CDR3 reads TGCAGCGTTGTATCGCCTCAATCTTCGAACACTGAAGCTTTCTTT. The full variable domain, completed using reference TRBV29-1 and TRBJ1-1, is SAVISQKPSRDICQRGTSLTIQCQVDSQVTMMFWYRQQPGQSLTLIATANQGSEATYESGFVIDKFPISRPNLTFSTLTVSNMSPEDSSIYLCSVVSPQSSNTEAFFGQGTRLTVV.

This clonotype was recorded many times. The chain couples TRBV29-1 to TRBJ2-7; no clear D gene. This CDR3 has 11 amino acids. The V and J ends lost 4 bases and 2 bases respectively, with 6 bases between them. Germline V CDR1 and CDR2: SQVTM, ANQGSEA. CDR3 nucleotide sequence: TGCAGCGTTGGGGTGGCCTACGAGCAGTACTTC. This codes for CSVGVAYEQYF.

This clonotype has only a few counts. This chain uses TRBV7-2 with TRBJ2-7; perhaps D is TRBD1 or TRBD2 (6 bases each). This CDR3 has 14 residues. Per the germline V gene, CDR1 is SGHTA and CDR2 is FQGNSA. V lost 5 bases and J lost 2, with 13 bases in between. The CDR3: CASSAPGGAYEQYF. The CDR3 DNA follows: TGTGCCAGCAGCGCTCCCGGGGGCGCCTACGAGCAGTACTTC. The whole variable domain, remainder taken from reference TRBV7-2 and TRBJ2-7, is GAGVSQSPSNKVTEKGKDVELRCDPISGHTALYWYRQSLGQGLEFLIYFQGNSAPDKSGLPSDRFSAERTGGSVSTLTIQRTQQEDSAVYLCASSAPGGAYEQYFGPGTRLTVT.